This paragraph reports one T cell receptor beta chain. V lost 4 bases, J lost 7 bases, and 17 bases stayed unmatched. CDR3 length: 17 amino acids. CDR1 and CDR2 (germline): SGHRS, YFSETQ. Source study methods: Reference gene primer amplification gave estimated nucleated cell counts. Profiling relied on immunoSEQ multiplex PCR, and the TCRdb table lists in-frame clones only, not all of them. V and J calls plus clone size are reproduced from that table; the DNA served to infer D and trimming. The sample records fewer than 90,000 clones, 80% being singletons. This entry belongs to a study of blood T cell repertoires in COVID-19. Whole-study context: Samples representing acute and convalescent COVID-19 were sourced from the United States, Italy and Spain. Sources were T cells, B-cell-depleted T cells, or PBMCs; the material itself was cDNA or gDNA.

This TCR came from a woman older than 75 with acute or convalescent COVID-19. Sequencing was carried out using peripheral blood. The chain combines TRBV5-1 with TRBJ2-1, with TRBD2 matching 7 bases. CDR3 in DNA: TGCGCCAGCAGCCTCTATCGACTAGCCGACTCTAGGAATGAGCAGTTCTTC. As protein: CASSLYRLADSRNEQFF.